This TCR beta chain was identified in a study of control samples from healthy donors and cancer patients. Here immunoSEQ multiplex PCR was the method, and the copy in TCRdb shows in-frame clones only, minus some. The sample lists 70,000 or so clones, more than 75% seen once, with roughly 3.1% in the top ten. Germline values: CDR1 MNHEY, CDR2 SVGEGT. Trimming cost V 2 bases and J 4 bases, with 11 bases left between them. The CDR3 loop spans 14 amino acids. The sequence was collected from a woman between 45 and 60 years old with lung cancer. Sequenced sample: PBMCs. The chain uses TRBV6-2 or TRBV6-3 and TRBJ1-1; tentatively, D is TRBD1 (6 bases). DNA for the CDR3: TGTGCCAGCAGTTACGCCGGGGGGCTCACTGAAGCTTTCTTT. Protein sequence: CASSYAGGLTEAFF.